The source of this T cell receptor (beta chain) is a study of blood T cell repertoires in COVID-19. Study overall: Specimens from acute and convalescent COVID-19 originated in the United States, Italy and Spain.

Original processing methods: Estimation of nucleated cell counts relied on the amplification of reference gene primers. The protocol was immunoSEQ multiplex PCR, while the TCRdb copy is restricted to in-frame clones and leaves out a portion. That table gives V, J and clone size, and the DNA gave D and trimming. The repertoire has about 240,000 clones, 84% of them found once; the top ten carry less than 4.5%. The CDR3 length is 15 residues. V lost 6 bases and J lost 4, with 18 bases in between. CDR1 and CDR2 (germline): KGHSH, LQKENI. The chain carries TRBV18 and TRBJ1-2; perhaps TRBD1 as D (5 bases). This receptor was obtained from a man in his fifties with acute or convalescent COVID-19. Sequencing was done on a sample of peripheral blood. The CDR3 DNA is TGTGCCAGCTCCCAAGACAGACAGCCTAGCTATGGCTACACCTTC. Translated, it gives CASSQDRQPSYGYTF.